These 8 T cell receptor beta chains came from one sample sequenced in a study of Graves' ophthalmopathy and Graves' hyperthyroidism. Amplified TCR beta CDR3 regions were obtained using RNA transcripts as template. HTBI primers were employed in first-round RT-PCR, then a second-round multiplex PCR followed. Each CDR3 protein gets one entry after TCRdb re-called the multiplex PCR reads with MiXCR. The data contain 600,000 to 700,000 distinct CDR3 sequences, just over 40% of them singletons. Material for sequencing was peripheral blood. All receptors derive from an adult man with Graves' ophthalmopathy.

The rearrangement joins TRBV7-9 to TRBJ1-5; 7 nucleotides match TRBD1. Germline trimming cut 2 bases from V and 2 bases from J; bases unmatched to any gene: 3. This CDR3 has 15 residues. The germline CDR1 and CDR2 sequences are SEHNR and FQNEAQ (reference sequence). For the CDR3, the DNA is TGTGCCAGCAGCTTATCAGGACAGGGCAATCAGCCCCAGCATTTT. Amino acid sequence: CASSLSGQGNQPQHF.

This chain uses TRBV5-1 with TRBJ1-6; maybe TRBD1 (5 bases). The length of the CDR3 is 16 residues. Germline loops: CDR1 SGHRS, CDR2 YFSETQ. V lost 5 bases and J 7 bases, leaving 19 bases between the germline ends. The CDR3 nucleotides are TGCGCCAGCAGGCAAGACCCCGGGACTTCCAATTCACCCCTCCACTTT. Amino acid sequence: CASRQDPGTSNSPLHF.

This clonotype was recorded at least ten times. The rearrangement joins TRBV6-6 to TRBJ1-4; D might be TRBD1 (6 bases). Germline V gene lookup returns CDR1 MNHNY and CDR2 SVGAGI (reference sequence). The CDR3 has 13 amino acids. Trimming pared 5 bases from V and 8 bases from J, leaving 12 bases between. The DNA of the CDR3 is TGTGCCAGCAGTACTGGGACAACCGAAAAACTGTTTTTT. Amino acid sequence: CASSTGTTEKLFF.

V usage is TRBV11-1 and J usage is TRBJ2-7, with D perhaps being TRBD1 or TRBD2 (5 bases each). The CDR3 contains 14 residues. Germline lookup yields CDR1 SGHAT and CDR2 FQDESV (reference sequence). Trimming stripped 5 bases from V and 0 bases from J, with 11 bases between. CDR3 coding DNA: TGTGCCAGCAGCCTCCGGGACGTCTCCTACGAGCAGTACTTC. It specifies CASSLRDVSYEQYF.

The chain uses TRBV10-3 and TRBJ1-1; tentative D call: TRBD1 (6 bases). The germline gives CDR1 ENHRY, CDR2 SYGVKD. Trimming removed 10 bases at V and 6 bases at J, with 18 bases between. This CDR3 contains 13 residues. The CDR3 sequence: CASSLQGMAEAFF. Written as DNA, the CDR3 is TGTGCCAGCAGCCTACAGGGTATGGCTGAAGCTTTCTTT.

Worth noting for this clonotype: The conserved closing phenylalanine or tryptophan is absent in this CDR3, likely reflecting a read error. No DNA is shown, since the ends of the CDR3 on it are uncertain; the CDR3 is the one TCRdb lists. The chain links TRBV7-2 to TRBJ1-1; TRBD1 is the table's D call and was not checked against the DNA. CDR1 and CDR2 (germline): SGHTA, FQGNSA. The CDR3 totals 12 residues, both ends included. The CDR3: CASSQRGAGANY.

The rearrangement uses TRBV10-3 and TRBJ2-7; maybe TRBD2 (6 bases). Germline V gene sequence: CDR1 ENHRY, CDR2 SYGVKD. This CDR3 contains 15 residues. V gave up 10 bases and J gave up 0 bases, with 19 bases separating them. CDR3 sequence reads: CASTWGVQSSYEQYF. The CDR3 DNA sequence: TGTGCCAGCACCTGGGGGGTGCAGAGCTCCTACGAGCAGTACTTC.

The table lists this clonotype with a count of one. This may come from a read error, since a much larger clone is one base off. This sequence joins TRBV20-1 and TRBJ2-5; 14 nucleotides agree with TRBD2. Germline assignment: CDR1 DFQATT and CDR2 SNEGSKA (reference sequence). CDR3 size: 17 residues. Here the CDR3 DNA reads TGCAGTGCTAAACCGGGACTAGCGGGGGCCCGACGGGAGACCCAGGACTTC. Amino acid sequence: CSAKPGLAGARRETQDF.